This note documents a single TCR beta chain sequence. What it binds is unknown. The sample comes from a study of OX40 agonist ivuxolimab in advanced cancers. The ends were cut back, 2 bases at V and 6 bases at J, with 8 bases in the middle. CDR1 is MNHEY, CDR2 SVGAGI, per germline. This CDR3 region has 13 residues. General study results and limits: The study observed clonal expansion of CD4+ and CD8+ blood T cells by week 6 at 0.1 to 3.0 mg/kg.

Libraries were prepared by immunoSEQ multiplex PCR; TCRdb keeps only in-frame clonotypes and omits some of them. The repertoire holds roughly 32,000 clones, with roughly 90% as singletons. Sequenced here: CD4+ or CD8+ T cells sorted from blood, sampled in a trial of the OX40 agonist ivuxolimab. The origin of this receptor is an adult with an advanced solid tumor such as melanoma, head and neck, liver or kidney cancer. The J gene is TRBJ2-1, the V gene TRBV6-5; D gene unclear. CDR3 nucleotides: TGTGCCAGCAGTTACCTGTCCGTCAATGAGCAGTTCTTC. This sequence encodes CASSYLSVNEQFF.